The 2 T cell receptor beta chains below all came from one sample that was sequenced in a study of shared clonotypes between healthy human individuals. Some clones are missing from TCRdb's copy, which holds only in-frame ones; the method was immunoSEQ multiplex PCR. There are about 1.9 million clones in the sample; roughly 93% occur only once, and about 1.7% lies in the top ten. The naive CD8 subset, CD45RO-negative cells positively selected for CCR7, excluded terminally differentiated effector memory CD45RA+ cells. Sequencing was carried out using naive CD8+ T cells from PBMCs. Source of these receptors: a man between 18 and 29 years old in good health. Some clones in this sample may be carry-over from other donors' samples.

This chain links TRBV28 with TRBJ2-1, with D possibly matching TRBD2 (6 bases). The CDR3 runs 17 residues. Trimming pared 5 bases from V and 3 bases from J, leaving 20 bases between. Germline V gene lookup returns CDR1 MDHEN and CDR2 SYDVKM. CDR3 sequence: CASSPHLNRGNYNEQFF. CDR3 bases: TGTGCCAGCAGTCCCCATCTAAATCGCGGGAACTACAATGAGCAGTTCTTC.

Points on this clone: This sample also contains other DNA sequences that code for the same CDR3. CDR3 amino acids: CASSEGLADYNEQFF. CDR3 nucleotide sequence: TGTGCCAGCAGTGAAGGGCTAGCGGACTACAATGAGCAGTTCTTC. The chain combines TRBV2 with TRBJ2-1; 7 bases map to TRBD2. V trimming: 1 base; J trimming: 3 bases; junction bases outside the gene matches: 3. The CDR3 length is 15 residues. Per the germline V gene, CDR1 is SNHLY and CDR2 is FYNNEI. Together with reference TRBV2 and TRBJ2-1, the CDR3 gives the full variable domain: EPEVTQTPSHQVTQMGQEVILRCVPISNHLYFYWYRQILGQKVEFLVSFYNNEISEKSEIFDDQFSVERPDGSNFTLKIRSTKLEDSAMYFCASSEGLADYNEQFFGPGTRLTVL.